Shown below are 22 T cell receptor beta chains from a single sample sequenced in a study of vaccination effects on CD4 cells after COVID-19. Following culture for around 9 days, CD4+ T cells were isolated. The data were produced by immunoSEQ multiplex PCR, yet TCRdb's version contains in-frame clones alone and is incomplete. The profile shows 70,000 or so clones, 77% of them singletons. Which antigens these TCRs recognize remains unknown. Sequencing used CD4+ T cells from PBMCs cultured without peptide, obtained before COVID-19 vaccination. The receptors stem from a human donor who received a COVID-19 vaccine.

The J gene is TRBJ1-6, the V gene TRBV7-2, with a possible D match to TRBD1 (5 bases). Germline V gene data show CDR1 as SGHTA and CDR2 as FQGNSA. Trimming left V 0 bases short and J 9 bases short, with 21 bases between. The CDR3 spans 18 residues. The CDR3 here is CASSLASPARDGRSPLHF. The DNA for the CDR3 is TGTGCCAGCAGCTTAGCGTCCCCGGCCAGGGATGGCCGTTCACCCCTCCACTTT.

This sequence joins TRBV20-1 and TRBJ2-3; TRBD1 or TRBD2 may be the D gene (5 bases each). Trimming cost V 3 bases and J 3 bases, with 10 bases left between them. Germline CDR1 is DFQATT and CDR2 is SNEGSKA (reference sequence). This CDR3 region has 13 residues. CDR3 protein: CSASEGFTDTQYF. CDR3 nucleotides: TGCAGTGCTAGTGAGGGGTTTACAGATACGCAGTATTTT.

V gene TRBV11-2 combines with J gene TRBJ2-7; 7 nucleotides match TRBD1. Germline values: CDR1 SGHAT, CDR2 FQNNGV. V lost 3 bases and J lost 1; bases outside the gene matches: 6. The CDR3 length is 15 residues. CDR3 in amino acids: CASSFGTAQSYEQYV. The CDR3 nucleotides are TGTGCCAGCAGCTTCGGGACAGCCCAATCCTACGAGCAGTACGTC.

CDR3 nucleotide sequence: TGTGCCAGTTCTGAACTAGCGGGTGGGTTCAATGAGCAGTTCTTC. Amino acids: CASSELAGGFNEQFF. The V call is TRBV19, the J call TRBJ2-1, with 9 bases matching TRBD2. CDR1 is LNHDA, CDR2 SQIVND, per germline (reference sequence). This CDR3 is built from 15 residues. V was pared by 8 bases and J by 6 bases, with 11 bases of the junction left unmatched. The full variable domain, its missing parts supplied by reference TRBV19 and TRBJ2-1, is DGGITQSPKYLFRKEGQNVTLSCEQNLNHDAMYWYRQDPGQGLRLIYYSQIVNDFQKGDIAEGYSVSREKKESFPLTVTSAQKNPTAFYLCASSELAGGFNEQFFGPGTRLTVL.

This rearrangement joins TRBV3-1 (or the pseudogene TRBV3-2) to TRBJ1-2; 7 bases agree with TRBD1. The CDR3 is 14 amino acids. V was pared by 0 bases and J by 8 bases, with 6 bases of the junction left unmatched. Looked up from germline, CDR1 is LGHDT and CDR2 is YNNKEL (reference sequence). This CDR3 is CASSQDAGGRGYTF. The CDR3 coding sequence is TGTGCCAGCAGCCAAGATGCAGGGGGAAGAGGCTACACCTTC.

The rearrangement joins TRBV29-1 to TRBJ2-3; tentatively, D is TRBD2 (5 bases). V lost 0 bases and J 1 base, leaving 8 bases between the germline ends. The germline CDR1 and CDR2 sequences are SQVTM and ANQGSEA. This CDR3 is 14 amino acids long. CDR3 sequence (DNA): TGCAGCGTTGAAGATAAGAGGGGCACAGATACGCAGTATTTT. As protein: CSVEDKRGTDTQYF.

The chain has TRBV10-2 and TRBJ2-7, with 7 bases aligning to TRBD1. The germline V gene encodes CDR1 WSHSY and CDR2 SAAADI. After removal of 6 bases from V and 4 bases from J, the junction contained 9 bases not matched to a gene. This CDR3 is 14 amino acids long. The CDR3 DNA sequence: TGCGCCAGCAGCCAAAGACAGGGCGATTACGAGCAGTACGTC. Amino acids: CASSQRQGDYEQYV.

V usage is TRBV6-5 and J usage is TRBJ1-2, with a tentative D call TRBD1 (6 bases). The CDR3 runs to 13 residues. Looked up from germline, CDR1 is MNHEY and CDR2 is SVGAGI. V lost 7 bases, J lost 1 base, and 10 bases lay in between. The CDR3 sequence: CASKRGVNYGYTF. DNA for the CDR3: TGTGCCAGCAAGAGGGGGGTTAACTATGGCTACACCTTC.

The V and J genes are TRBV5-6 and TRBJ2-5; maybe TRBD2 (6 bases). The CDR3 consists of 15 residues. The germline gives CDR1 SGHDT, CDR2 YYEEEE. Trimming cost V 0 bases and J 5 bases, with 14 bases left between them. This chain's CDR3 is CASSLVAGGRETQYF. DNA of the CDR3: TGTGCCAGCAGCTTGGTCGCCGGGGGACGGGAGACCCAGTACTTC.

The chain joins TRBV7-7 to TRBJ2-6, with D uncertain. This CDR3 spans 17 amino acids. V was shortened by 5 bases and J by 2 bases, with 16 bases between the two germline ends. The germline CDR1 and CDR2 sequences are SSHAT and FNYEAQ (reference sequence). CDR3 nucleotides: TGTGCCAGCAGCAGCCGGGTCTACAGCCCTGGGGCCAACGTCCTGACTTTC. Amino acid sequence: CASSSRVYSPGANVLTF. Drawing the rest from reference TRBV7-7 and TRBJ2-6, the complete variable domain is GAGVSQSPRYKVTKRGQDVTLRCDPISSHATLYWYQQALGQGPEFLTYFNYEAQPDKSGLPSDRFSAERPEGSISTLTIQRTEQRDSAMYRCASSSRVYSPGANVLTFGAGSRLTVL.

This clone was detected a few times. The chain couples TRBV6-6 to TRBJ1-2; D is perhaps TRBD1 (5 bases). The CDR3 spans 12 residues. Germline values: CDR1 MNHNY, CDR2 SVGAGI (reference sequence). V was shortened by 8 bases and J by 4 bases, with 11 bases between the two germline ends. This chain's CDR3 is CASQTGTYGYTF. CDR3 coding DNA: TGTGCCAGCCAAACAGGTACCTATGGCTACACCTTC.

V gene TRBV7-2 combines with J gene TRBJ1-5; weak D call: TRBD1 (5 bases). CDR1 SGHTA and CDR2 FQGNSA come from the germline V gene. Deletions cut 5 bases from V and 1 base from J, with 15 bases between. The CDR3 runs to 16 residues. CDR3 sequence: CASSPQQVSSNQPQHF. DNA for the CDR3: TGTGCCAGCAGCCCTCAACAGGTCTCGAGCAATCAGCCCCAGCATTTT.

This clone was counted a few times. The CDR3 spells CASGSQNSPLHF. The CDR3 DNA reads TGTGCCAGCGGCAGTCAAAATTCACCCCTCCACTTT. The chain uses TRBV6-5 and TRBJ1-6, with D uncertain. The length of the CDR3 is 12 residues. Trimming stripped 8 bases from V and 7 bases from J, with 9 bases between. Looked up from germline, CDR1 is MNHEY and CDR2 is SVGAGI.

The V call is TRBV28, the J call TRBJ1-2; D may be TRBD1 (5 bases). Germline V CDR1 and CDR2: MDHEN, SYDVKM. This CDR3 region has 16 residues. V lost 6 bases and J 3 bases, leaving 20 bases between the germline ends. The CDR3, as DNA: TGTGCCAGCAGCTATTTAGAGGGTGGGGGTGACTATGGCTACACCTTC. It codes for CASSYLEGGGDYGYTF.

V is TRBV6-6 and J is TRBJ1-4; a possible D gene is TRBD1 (5 bases). The CDR3 is 13 residues long. Germline CDR1 reads MNHNY; CDR2 reads SVGAGI (reference sequence). The V end was cut by 11 bases, the J end by 4 bases, with 14 bases between. In nucleotides, the CDR3 is TGTGCCGCGAGGGGAGGGGATAATGAAAAACTGTTTTTT. Its protein product is CAARGGDNEKLFF.

The chain couples TRBV18 to TRBJ2-2, with D maybe TRBD2 (6 bases). Between the trimmed V and J ends, which lost 1 base and 2 bases, there was a span of 8 bases. CDR1 and CDR2 (germline): KGHSH, LQKENI. This CDR3 is built from 15 residues. CDR3 in DNA: TGTGCCAGCTCACCACGGACTACCAACACCGGGGAGCTGTTTTTT. Translation gives CASSPRTTNTGELFF.

The chain links TRBV18 to TRBJ1-1; D may be TRBD1 (5 bases). Germline CDR1 and CDR2: KGHSH and LQKENI. Trimming removed 5 bases at V and 1 base at J, with 8 bases between. The CDR3 has 13 amino acids. The CDR3 DNA sequence: TGTGCCAGCTCATCGGACAAGAACACTGAAGCTTTCTTT. Protein sequence: CASSSDKNTEAFF.

The chain has TRBV5-4 and TRBJ1-3; the match to TRBD1 covers 8 bases. The CDR3 is made up of 16 amino acids. Germline V gene data show CDR1 as SGHNT and CDR2 as YYREEE (reference sequence). The V gene end was trimmed by 3 bases and the J gene end by 0 bases; junction bases not matched to a gene: 5. The CDR3 sequence is CASSSRTGNSGNTIYF. In DNA, the CDR3 is TGTGCCAGCAGCTCGAGGACAGGGAACTCTGGAAACACCATATATTTT. Full variable domain (missing parts from reference TRBV5-4 and TRBJ1-3): ETGVTQSPTHLIKTRGQQVTLRCSSQSGHNTVSWYQQALGQGPQFIFQYYREEENGRGNFPPRFSGLQFPNYSSELNVNALELDDSALYLCASSSRTGNSGNTIYFGEGSWLTVV.

The chain couples TRBV4-3 to TRBJ1-4, with D unresolved. The V and J ends lost 4 bases and 3 bases respectively, with 15 bases between them. This CDR3 has 16 amino acids. Germline CDR1 and CDR2: LGHNA and YSLEER. CDR3 sequence: CASSLVLGVANEKLFF. The CDR3 DNA sequence: TGCGCCAGCAGCCTAGTTCTTGGGGTGGCTAATGAAAAACTGTTTTTT.

This clone was counted only a few times. The CDR3 sequence is CASSPGQAQETQYF. The CDR3 DNA follows: TGTGCCAGCAGCCCCGGACAGGCCCAAGAGACCCAGTACTTC. The chain employs TRBV9 and TRBJ2-5, with 7 bases aligning to TRBD1. This CDR3 region has 14 residues. Germline CDR1 and CDR2: SGDLS and YYNGEE. J gave up 1 base and V 4 bases, and 4 bases lay outside the gene matches.

The chain joins TRBV6-2 or TRBV6-3 to TRBJ2-5; D is perhaps TRBD1 or TRBD2 (5 bases each). Looked up from germline, CDR1 is MNHEY and CDR2 is SVGEGT. Deletions cut 4 bases from V and 4 bases from J, with 7 bases between. The CDR3 length is 12 residues. The CDR3 DNA reads TGTGCCAGCAGTTGGGGGACAGAGACCCAGTACTTC. Its protein product is CASSWGTETQYF.

This clone was seen a few times. The chain is built from TRBV6-2 or TRBV6-3 and TRBJ1-5; D remains ambiguous. The germline V and J ends were trimmed by 5 bases and 5 bases, with 7 bases remaining between them. The CDR3 has 12 residues. Germline V gene lookup returns CDR1 MNHEY and CDR2 SVGEGT. DNA for the CDR3: TGTGCCAGCAGTACGACTTATCAGCCCCAGCATTTT. Translating gives CASSTTYQPQHF.